This T cell receptor beta chain is drawn from a study of T cell changes during pregnancy in multiple sclerosis. Germline V gives CDR1 LNHNV, CDR2 YYDKDF (reference sequence). The CDR3 is 16 residues long. J lost 7 bases, V lost 9 bases, and 17 bases had no gene match. Sequenced by immunoSEQ multiplex PCR; TCRdb stores in-frame clones only, minus some. Of 60,000 to 65,000 clones detected, around 93% appear once; the ten largest clones hold around 2.3%. This sequence originates from a female donor with multiple sclerosis, enrolled in a pregnancy study. Source: peripheral blood, taken in the first trimester of pregnancy. V and J are TRBV15 and TRBJ1-2; 10 positions match TRBD1. The CDR3 is CATSAVRDRGISGYTF. DNA for the CDR3: TGTGCCACTAGCGCCGTCCGGGACAGGGGAATCTCTGGCTACACCTTC.